A selection of T cell receptor beta chains follows, all from one sample in a study of control samples from healthy donors and cancer patients. The table came from immunoSEQ multiplex PCR; TCRdb's copy has only in-frame clones and leaves some out. The table records about 120,000 clones, about 93% of them present only once. Material: blood. These receptor sequences come from a young man in good health. The CDR3 runs from the conserved cysteine through the conserved F or W. The D gene is left open where the match is weak. The size entry is marked missing in some rows and otherwise reads once, few, many or a size class.

J: TRBJ2-1; V: TRBV19; size: -; D: -; CDR3: CASSIDGSTLSYNEQFF; DNA: TGTGCCAGTAGTATCGACGGCAGCACACTTTCCTACAATGAGCAGTTCTTC
J: TRBJ2-2; V: TRBV9; size: -; D: TRBD2; CDR3: CASSRGGSGGELFF; DNA: TGTGCCAGCAGTCGGGGGGGCTCCGGCGGGGAGCTGTTTTTT
J: TRBJ2-1; V: TRBV29-1; size: once; D: -; CDR3: CSAARRGSYNEQFF; DNA: TGCAGCGCAGCCCGCAGGGGATCCTACAATGAGCAGTTCTTC
J: TRBJ1-1; V: TRBV19; size: -; D: -; CDR3: CASRRRYGGDTEAFF; DNA: TGTGCCAGTAGGCGCCGCTATGGGGGGGACACTGAAGCTTTCTTT
J: TRBJ1-2; V: TRBV7-8; size: -; D: TRBD1; CDR3: CASTLGQGVGGYTF; DNA: TGTGCCAGCACCTTGGGACAGGGTGTCGGTGGCTACACCTTC
J: TRBJ2-5; V: TRBV18; size: -; D: -; CDR3: CASSPLRETQYF; DNA: TGTGCCAGCTCACCACTTAGGGAGACCCAGTACTTC
J: TRBJ1-5; V: TRBV5-6; size: -; D: -; CDR3: CASSLSQEPYSNQPQHF; DNA: TGTGCCAGCAGCTTGTCCCAGGAGCCTTATAGCAATCAGCCCCAGCATTTT
J: TRBJ2-1; V: TRBV28; size: -; D: -; CDR3: CASSFWLLSYNEQFF; DNA: TGTGCCAGCAGTTTCTGGCTCCTTTCCTACAATGAGCAGTTCTTC
J: TRBJ1-1; V: TRBV7-2; size: -; D: TRBD1; CDR3: CASIAGTGNTEAFF; DNA: TGTGCCAGCATCGCCGGGACAGGGAACACTGAAGCTTTCTTT
J: TRBJ2-2; V: TRBV7-3; size: -; D: TRBD1; CDR3: CASSTGTGNTGELFF; DNA: TGTGCCAGCAGTACCGGGACAGGGAACACCGGGGAGCTGTTTTTT
J: TRBJ1-4; V: TRBV27; size: -; D: -; CDR3: CASSLAGGTSNEKLFF; DNA: TGTGCCAGCAGTTTAGCGGGCGGAACCTCTAATGAAAAACTGTTTTTT
J: TRBJ1-4; V: TRBV10-3; size: -; D: -; CDR3: CAISESRVKEEKLFF; DNA: TGTGCCATCAGTGAGTCCCGGGTCAAGGAAGAAAAACTGTTTTTT
J: TRBJ1-6; V: TRBV5-1; size: -; D: -; CDR3: CASSLEGGMINSPLHF; DNA: TGCGCCAGCAGCTTGGAAGGGGGTATGATTAATTCACCCCTCCACTTT
J: TRBJ1-5; V: TRBV19; size: once; D: TRBD1; CDR3: CASSARDRESNQPQHF; DNA: TGTGCCAGTAGTGCACGGGACAGGGAGTCTAATCAGCCCCAGCATTTT
J: TRBJ2-1; V: TRBV7-9; size: -; D: TRBD2; CDR3: CASSLTHPIAGLNEQFF; DNA: TGTGCCAGCAGCTTAACCCACCCTATAGCGGGGTTAAATGAGCAGTTCTTC
J: TRBJ1-2; V: TRBV5-1; size: -; D: -; CDR3: CASSPLQPGRYGYTF; DNA: TGCGCCAGCAGCCCCCTCCAACCGGGACGTTATGGCTACACCTTC
J: TRBJ1-1; V: TRBV27; size: -; D: TRBD1; CDR3: CASSPDRGRTEAFF; DNA: TGTGCCAGCAGCCCTGACAGGGGGCGGACTGAAGCTTTCTTT
J: TRBJ2-2; V: TRBV7-9; size: -; D: -; CDR3: CASSSRFDRSNTGELFF; DNA: TGTGCCAGCAGCTCCCGATTTGACAGATCGAACACCGGGGAGCTGTTTTTT
J: TRBJ2-3; V: TRBV5-4; size: -; D: TRBD2; CDR3: CASSLEQLAGGPALNF; DNA: TGTGCCAGCAGCCTAGAACAACTAGCGGGGGGGCCGGCGTTGAATTTT
J: TRBJ1-2; V: TRBV7-9; size: -; D: TRBD1; CDR3: CASSTHPRDSYGYTF; DNA: TGTGCCAGCAGCACCCACCCTCGGGACAGCTATGGCTACACCTTC
J: TRBJ2-7; V: TRBV5-6; size: -; D: TRBD1; CDR3: CASSRSGQGKPYEQYF; DNA: TGCGCCAGCAGCCGATCCGGACAGGGGAAGCCCTACGAGCAGTACTTC
J: TRBJ1-1; V: TRBV27; size: -; D: TRBD1; CDR3: CASKTGVNTEAFF; DNA: TGTGCCAGCAAAACAGGGGTCAACACTGAAGCTTTCTTT
J: TRBJ2-4; V: TRBV5-1; size: -; D: TRBD1; CDR3: CASSLNFQGQGASAKNIQYF; DNA: TGCGCCAGCAGCTTGAATTTTCAGGGACAGGGGGCATCGGCCAAAAACATTCAGTACTTC
J: TRBJ2-3; V: TRBV12-5; size: -; D: -; CDR3: CASGLSTGLGTDTQYF; DNA: TGTGCTAGTGGTTTATCAACGGGGCTGGGCACAGATACGCAGTATTTT
J: TRBJ2-1; V: TRBV7-9; size: -; D: -; CDR3: CASSLAGGDEQFF; DNA: TGTGCCAGCAGCTTAGCGGGGGGCGATGAGCAGTTCTTC
J: TRBJ1-5; V: TRBV15; size: few; D: -; CDR3: CATSTLQQEQPQHF; DNA: TGTGCCACCAGCACTCTCCAGCAAGAACAGCCCCAGCATTTT
J: TRBJ2-1; V: TRBV9; size: -; D: -; CDR3: CASSEVPGYNEQFF; DNA: TGTGCCAGCAGCGAAGTGCCCGGGTACAATGAGCAGTTCTTC